What follows are 27 T cell receptor beta chains derived from one specimen sequenced in a study of control samples from healthy donors and cancer patients. Some clones are missing from TCRdb's copy, which holds only in-frame ones; the method was immunoSEQ multiplex PCR. The sample contains 100,000 to 150,000 clones, around 87% of which appear only once. Sample: blood. These receptor sequences come from a man aged 60 to 69 in good health.

The V gene is TRBV28, the J gene TRBJ1-5; no reliable D call. V was cut by 7 bases and J by 4 bases, with 14 bases left in between. The CDR3 runs 14 residues. Germline CDR1 reads MDHEN; CDR2 reads SYDVKM. The DNA for the CDR3 is TGTGCCAGCATCCTGGGAGTAGGGAATCAGCCCCAGCATTTT. This translates into CASILGVGNQPQHF.

This chain uses TRBV28 with TRBJ1-3, with D perhaps TRBD1 (6 bases). The CDR3 length is 16 residues. Deletions cut 4 bases from V and 1 base from J, with 14 bases between. Germline V gene data show CDR1 as MDHEN and CDR2 as SYDVKM. Written as DNA, the CDR3 is TGTGCCAGCAGTTCAAAAATACAGGGATCTGGAAACACCATATATTTT. Its protein is CASSSKIQGSGNTIYF. The full variable domain, its missing parts supplied by reference TRBV28 and TRBJ1-3, is DVKVTQSSRYLVKRTGEKVFLECVQDMDHENMFWYRQDPGLGLRLIYFSYDVKMKEKGDIPEGYSVSREKKERFSLILESASTNQTSMYLCASSSKIQGSGNTIYFGEGSWLTVV.

V is TRBV2 and J is TRBJ1-3; D call uncertain. Trimming stripped 4 bases from V and 6 bases from J, with 19 bases between. Germline lookup yields CDR1 SNHLY and CDR2 FYNNEI. The CDR3 length is 16 residues. CDR3 residues: CASSVSSVRVQNTIYF. The CDR3 nucleotides read TGTGCCAGCAGTGTGTCCTCGGTTAGGGTTCAAAACACCATATATTTT.

J is TRBJ1-6 and V is TRBV18; D is unclear. V was cut by 3 bases and J by 12 bases, with 9 bases left in between. The germline V gene has CDR1 KGHSH and CDR2 LQKENI. This CDR3 region has 12 residues. The CDR3 is CASSPGSVPLHF. DNA of the CDR3: TGTGCCAGCTCACCGGGTTCTGTACCCCTCCACTTT.

The table lists this clone with a few counts. The gene calls are TRBV24-1 and TRBJ1-2, with D maybe TRBD1 (5 bases). Deletions cut 5 bases from V and 0 bases from J, with 15 bases between. This CDR3 is 16 amino acids long. The V gene's germline CDR1 is KGHDR and CDR2 SFDVKD. The CDR3: CATSGTGLTSNYGYTF. DNA for the CDR3: TGTGCCACCAGTGGCACAGGTCTAACGTCTAACTATGGCTACACCTTC.

The chain joins TRBV5-1 to TRBJ2-2; D remains ambiguous. The CDR3 is made up of 13 amino acids. CDR1 is SGHRS and CDR2 is YFSETQ in the germline V gene. Trimming left V 1 base short and J 5 bases short, with 6 bases between. The CDR3: CASSLQDTGELFF. The CDR3 DNA reads TGCGCCAGCAGCTTGCAAGATACCGGGGAGCTGTTTTTT. The full variable domain, with the rest looked up from reference TRBV5-1 and TRBJ2-2, is KAGVTQTPRYLIKTRGQQVTLSCSPISGHRSVSWYQQTPGQGLQFLFEYFSETQRNKGNFPGRFSGRQFSNSRSEMNVSTLELGDSALYLCASSLQDTGELFFGEGSRLTVL.

In this sample, this clone turned up once. This chain joins TRBV7-6 and TRBJ1-4, with D possibly being TRBD1 (6 bases). Germline values: CDR1 SGHVS, CDR2 FNYEAQ. V lost 5 bases and J lost 8, with 12 bases in between. The CDR3 is 13 amino acids. CDR3 protein: CASSRGMGEKLFF. The DNA for the CDR3 is TGTGCCAGCAGCAGGGGGATGGGGGAAAAACTGTTTTTT.

The chain employs TRBV3-1 (or the pseudogene TRBV3-2) and TRBJ2-7, with D maybe TRBD1 (6 bases). Germline V gene lookup returns CDR1 LGHDT and CDR2 YNNKEL (reference sequence). The length of the CDR3 is 16 residues. V lost 5 bases and J lost 0, with 17 bases in between. In DNA, the CDR3 is TGTGCCAGCAGCAGCCCGCGCAGGGACAACTCCTACGAGCAGTACTTC. Its translation is CASSSPRRDNSYEQYF.

This sequence joins TRBV18 and TRBJ2-7; the D gene is possibly TRBD2 (6 bases). The V end lost 3 bases, the J end lost 0 bases, and 12 bases lay between the germline ends. Germline CDR1 reads KGHSH; CDR2 reads LQKENI. The CDR3 extends over 15 amino acids. The CDR3: CASSPKDYNSYEQYF. The CDR3 DNA sequence: TGTGCCAGCTCACCTAAGGACTACAACTCCTACGAGCAGTACTTC.

This clone showed up just once. The chain uses TRBV11-3 and TRBJ2-7; D may be TRBD2 (5 bases). The germline CDR1 and CDR2 sequences are SGHNT and YENEEA. V gave up 1 base and J gave up 5 bases, with 6 bases separating them. The CDR3 is 12 amino acids. CDR3 sequence reads: CASSLGRNEQYF. Written as DNA, the CDR3 is TGTGCCAGCAGCTTAGGGAGGAACGAGCAGTACTTC.

This chain links TRBV4-2 with TRBJ1-1; D gene uncertain. CDR3 length equals 14 residues. CDR1 LGHNA and CDR2 YNFKEQ come from the germline V gene. The germline V and J ends were trimmed by 1 base and 6 bases, with 12 bases remaining between them. The CDR3 loop is CASSQAPSGAEAFF. CDR3 DNA: TGTGCCAGCAGCCAAGCCCCTTCCGGGGCTGAAGCTTTCTTT.

The chain recombines TRBV28 with TRBJ2-1; 12 bases agree with TRBD2. Germline trimming cut 3 bases from V and 3 bases from J; bases unmatched to any gene: 9. This CDR3 region has 18 residues. Germline lookup yields CDR1 MDHEN and CDR2 SYDVKM. The CDR3: CASSFPKLAGGIYNEQFF. The CDR3 nucleotides are TGTGCCAGCAGTTTCCCAAAACTAGCGGGGGGTATCTACAATGAGCAGTTCTTC.

On this clone itself: In the same sample, other DNA sequences code for this CDR3. The rearrangement links TRBV30 to TRBJ1-4; D is possibly TRBD1 (5 bases). The germline CDR1 and CDR2 sequences are GTSNPN and SVGIG (reference sequence). The CDR3 extends over 13 amino acids. V shed 0 bases and J shed 8 bases, with 10 bases lying between them. CDR3 in amino acids: CAWSVLGGEKLFF. CDR3 in DNA: TGTGCCTGGAGTGTTCTGGGGGGAGAAAAACTGTTTTTT.

This clone was recorded a few times. The chain is built from TRBV19 and TRBJ2-2; 8 nucleotides align to TRBD2. V lost 9 bases to trimming and J lost 1 base; unmatched junction nucleotides: 10. The CDR3 sequence is 16 residues long. CDR1 is LNHDA, CDR2 SQIVND, per germline (reference sequence). The CDR3 bases are TGTGCCAGCCGGGGGCCTGGGACTAGGAACACCGGGGAGCTGTTTTTT. It translates to CASRGPGTRNTGELFF.

The rearrangement joins TRBV7-3 to TRBJ2-3; 7 bases fit TRBD2. V lost 5 bases, J lost 1 base, and 6 bases stayed unmatched. The CDR3 is made up of 15 amino acids. CDR1 is SGHTA and CDR2 is FQGTGA in the germline V gene. CDR3 region: CASSPGGKGTDTQYF. The CDR3 DNA follows: TGTGCCAGCAGCCCGGGGGGTAAGGGCACAGATACGCAGTATTTT.

The CDR3 coding sequence is TGCGCCAGCAGCTTGGCCATGGGCGGGGGGGCCGGCACAGATACGCAGTATTTT. This codes for CASSLAMGGGAGTDTQYF. This chain uses TRBV5-1 with TRBJ2-3; the match to TRBD2 covers 9 bases. Germline V gene data show CDR1 as SGHRS and CDR2 as YFSETQ. This CDR3 has 18 residues. With 0 bases clipped from V and 1 base from J, the junction kept 9 bases outside the gene matches.

This chain connects TRBV7-2 to TRBJ1-5, with no clear D. Germline V gives CDR1 SGHTA, CDR2 FQGNSA. The CDR3 consists of 13 residues. Trimming shortened V by 1 base and J by 11 bases, and 12 bases separated the two germline ends. The CDR3 spells CASSLVLAAAQHF. The CDR3 nucleotides are TGTGCCAGCAGCTTAGTCCTGGCAGCAGCCCAGCATTTT.

Only one count was recorded for this clone. The CDR3 sequence: CASSLAAGGSDTQYF. The CDR3 bases are TGTGCCAGCAGCTTAGCGGCGGGGGGGTCAGATACGCAGTATTTT. The chain employs TRBV7-6 and TRBJ2-3, with 9 bases matching TRBD2. The V and J ends lost 0 bases and 4 bases, in that order; junction bases with no gene match: 2. This CDR3 comprises 15 residues. Germline lookup yields CDR1 SGHVS and CDR2 FNYEAQ.

The rearrangement uses TRBV6-5 and TRBJ1-5; weak D call: TRBD1 (6 bases). CDR1 MNHEY and CDR2 SVGAGI come from the germline V gene. The ends were cut back, 5 bases at V and 0 bases at J, with 11 bases in the middle. This CDR3 contains 15 residues. The CDR3: CASSRGQDSNQPQHF. CDR3 DNA: TGTGCCAGCAGTCGGGGACAAGATAGCAATCAGCCCCAGCATTTT.

The chain combines TRBV5-1 with TRBJ1-1, with 7 bases lining up with TRBD1. The CDR3 is 16 amino acids. Germline values: CDR1 SGHRS, CDR2 YFSETQ. V trimming: 5 bases; J trimming: 4 bases; junction bases outside the gene matches: 14. CDR3 sequence (DNA): TGCGCCAGCAGTTTGAGGGGGCAGGGGTATAGCACTGAAGCTTTCTTT. Translated: CASSLRGQGYSTEAFF.

This chain uses TRBV7-6 with TRBJ2-1; D may be TRBD1 or TRBD2 (6 bases each). The CDR3 loop spans 16 amino acids. CDR1 is SGHVS, CDR2 FNYEAQ, per germline. With 0 bases removed from V and 7 bases from J, the gap between germline ends came to 16 bases. CDR3 nucleotides: TGTGCCAGCAGCTTAGCCGCCGGGGGCACCGGGAATGAGCAGTTCTTC. Protein sequence: CASSLAAGGTGNEQFF.

The J gene is TRBJ1-2, the V gene TRBV10-1, with D possibly matching TRBD1 (6 bases). V was clipped by 1 base and J by 3 bases, with 6 bases between them. CDR1 WNHNN and CDR2 SYGVQD come from the germline V gene (reference sequence). This CDR3 has 13 amino acids. In DNA form, the CDR3 reads TGCGCCAGCAGTGAGTACAGGGACTATGGCTACACCTTC. This translates into CASSEYRDYGYTF.

The chain is built from TRBV5-5 and TRBJ1-4; D is unresolved. CDR1 is SGHKS, CDR2 YYEKEE, per germline (reference sequence). V lost 1 base to trimming and J lost 4 bases, with 14 bases between them. The CDR3 runs to 16 residues. CDR3 protein: CASSLSPASLNEKLFF. The CDR3 DNA sequence: TGTGCCAGCAGCTTGTCCCCTGCCAGTCTTAATGAAAAACTGTTTTTT.

The J gene is TRBJ1-3, the V gene TRBV19, with D maybe TRBD1 (5 bases). CDR1 and CDR2 from the germline V gene are LNHDA and SQIVND (reference sequence). The CDR3 loop spans 18 amino acids. The V gene lost 3 bases and the J gene lost 1 base, with 19 bases spanning the gap. DNA for the CDR3: TGTGCCAGTAGTATTTCTGTTACGACAGACGGATCTGGAAACACCATATATTTT. This sequence encodes CASSISVTTDGSGNTIYF.

This chain uses TRBV28 with TRBJ1-1; 7 bases line up with TRBD1. This CDR3 region has 14 residues. With V trimmed by 8 bases and J by 4 bases, 10 bases remained unmatched. From germline, CDR1 is MDHEN and CDR2 SYDVKM. CDR3 sequence: CASLGRAGGTEAFF. CDR3 sequence (DNA): TGTGCCAGCCTCGGAAGGGCAGGGGGCACTGAAGCTTTCTTT.

V is TRBV12-5 and J is TRBJ2-2; D is perhaps TRBD1 or TRBD2 (5 bases each). Germline V gene lookup returns CDR1 LGHNT and CDR2 FRNRAP. CDR3 length: 13 residues. Trimming took 2 bases from V and 5 from J, leaving 6 bases between them. The CDR3 reads CASGLWGTGELFF. The CDR3 DNA sequence: TGTGCTAGTGGTTTGTGGGGGACCGGGGAGCTGTTTTTT.

This chain joins TRBV5-1 and TRBJ1-4; 9 bases are a match to TRBD1. The CDR3 length is 15 residues. Trimming took 5 bases from V and 5 from J; bases not matched to a gene: 7. The germline V gene encodes CDR1 SGHRS and CDR2 YFSETQ. The CDR3 protein is CASRAQGQGNEKLFF. CDR3 sequence (DNA): TGCGCCAGCAGGGCCCAGGGACAGGGAAATGAAAAACTGTTTTTT.